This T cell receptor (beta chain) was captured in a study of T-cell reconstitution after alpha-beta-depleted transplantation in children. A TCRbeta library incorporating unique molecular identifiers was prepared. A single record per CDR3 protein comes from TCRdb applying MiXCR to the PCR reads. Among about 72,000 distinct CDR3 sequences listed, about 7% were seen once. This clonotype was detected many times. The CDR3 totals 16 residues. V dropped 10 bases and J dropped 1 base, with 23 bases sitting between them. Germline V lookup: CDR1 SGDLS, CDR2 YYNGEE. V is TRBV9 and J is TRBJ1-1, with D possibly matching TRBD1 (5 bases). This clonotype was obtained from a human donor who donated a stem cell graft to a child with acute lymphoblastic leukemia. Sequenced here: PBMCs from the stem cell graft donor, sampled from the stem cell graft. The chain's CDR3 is CADPPIIAGTNTEAFF. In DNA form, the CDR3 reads TGTGCCGACCCCCCCATCATCGCAGGGACGAACACTGAAGCTTTCTTT.